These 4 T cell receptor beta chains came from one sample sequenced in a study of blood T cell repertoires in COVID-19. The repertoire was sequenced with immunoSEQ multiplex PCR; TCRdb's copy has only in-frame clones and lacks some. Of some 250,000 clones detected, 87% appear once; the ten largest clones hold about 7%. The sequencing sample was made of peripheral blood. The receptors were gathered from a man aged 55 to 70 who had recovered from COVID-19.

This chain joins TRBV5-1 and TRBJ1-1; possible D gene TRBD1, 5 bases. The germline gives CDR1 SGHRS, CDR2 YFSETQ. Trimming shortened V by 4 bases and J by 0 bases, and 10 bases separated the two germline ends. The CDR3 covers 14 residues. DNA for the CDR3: TGCGCCAGCAGCCCACAGGTCATGAACACTGAAGCTTTCTTT. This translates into CASSPQVMNTEAFF.

CDR3 region: CASSVGGTMNTGELFF. The CDR3 DNA is TGTGCCAGCAGCGTAGGCGGGACGATGAACACCGGGGAGCTGTTTTTT. The V gene is TRBV9, the J gene TRBJ2-2; possible D gene TRBD2, 6 bases. CDR3 length equals 16 residues. Germline V lookup: CDR1 SGDLS, CDR2 YYNGEE. Trimming shortened V by 0 bases and J by 1 base, and 10 bases separated the two germline ends.

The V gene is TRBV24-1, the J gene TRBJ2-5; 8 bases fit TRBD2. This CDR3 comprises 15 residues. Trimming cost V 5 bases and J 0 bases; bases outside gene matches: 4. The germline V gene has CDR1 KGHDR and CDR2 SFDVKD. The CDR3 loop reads CATSGQRGYQETQYF. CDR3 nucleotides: TGTGCCACCAGTGGGCAGCGGGGGTACCAAGAGACCCAGTACTTC.

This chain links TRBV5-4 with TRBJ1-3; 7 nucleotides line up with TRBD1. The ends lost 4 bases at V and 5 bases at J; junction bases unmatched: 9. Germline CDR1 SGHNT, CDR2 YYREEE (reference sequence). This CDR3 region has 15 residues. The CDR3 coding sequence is TGTGCCAGCAGCCGCCGGGACAGAGGTAGAAACACCATATATTTT. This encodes CASSRRDRGRNTIYF.